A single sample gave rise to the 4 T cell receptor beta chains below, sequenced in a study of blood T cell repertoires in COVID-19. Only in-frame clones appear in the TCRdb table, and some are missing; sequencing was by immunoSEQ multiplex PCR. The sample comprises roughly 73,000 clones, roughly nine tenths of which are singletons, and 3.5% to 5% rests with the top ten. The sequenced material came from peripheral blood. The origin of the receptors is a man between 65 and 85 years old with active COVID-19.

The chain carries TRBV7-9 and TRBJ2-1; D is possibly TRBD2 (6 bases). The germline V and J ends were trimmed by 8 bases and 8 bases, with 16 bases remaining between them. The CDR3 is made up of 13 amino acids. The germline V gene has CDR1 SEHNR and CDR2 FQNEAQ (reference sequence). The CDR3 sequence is CASRAAGIDEQFF. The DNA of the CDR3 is TGTGCCAGCCGGGCAGCGGGCATCGATGAGCAGTTCTTC. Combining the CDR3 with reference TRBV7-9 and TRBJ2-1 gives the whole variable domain DTGVSQNPRHKITKRGQNVTFRCDPISEHNRLYWYRQTLGQGPEFLTYFQNEAQLEKSRLLSDRFSAERPKGSFSTLEIQRTEQGDSAMYLCASRAAGIDEQFFGPGTRLTVL.

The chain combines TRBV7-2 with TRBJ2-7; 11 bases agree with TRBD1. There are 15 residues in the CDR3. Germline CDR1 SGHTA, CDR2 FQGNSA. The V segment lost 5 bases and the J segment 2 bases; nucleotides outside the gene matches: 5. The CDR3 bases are TGTGCCAGCAGCGCGCGGACAGGGGGCGCCTACGAGCAGTACTTC. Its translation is CASSARTGGAYEQYF.

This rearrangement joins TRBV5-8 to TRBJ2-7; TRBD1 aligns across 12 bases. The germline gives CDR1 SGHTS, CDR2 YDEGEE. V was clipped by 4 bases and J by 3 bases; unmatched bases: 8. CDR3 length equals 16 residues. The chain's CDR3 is CASSPGTGGGHYEQYF. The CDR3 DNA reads TGTGCCAGCAGCCCTGGGACAGGGGGCGGCCACTACGAGCAGTACTTC.

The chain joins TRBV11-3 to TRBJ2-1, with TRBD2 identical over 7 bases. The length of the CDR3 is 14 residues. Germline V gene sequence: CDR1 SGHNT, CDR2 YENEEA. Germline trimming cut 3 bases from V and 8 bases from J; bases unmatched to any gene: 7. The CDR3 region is CASSLGGVLDEQFF. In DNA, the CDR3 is TGTGCCAGCAGCTTGGGGGGGGTGTTGGATGAGCAGTTCTTC.